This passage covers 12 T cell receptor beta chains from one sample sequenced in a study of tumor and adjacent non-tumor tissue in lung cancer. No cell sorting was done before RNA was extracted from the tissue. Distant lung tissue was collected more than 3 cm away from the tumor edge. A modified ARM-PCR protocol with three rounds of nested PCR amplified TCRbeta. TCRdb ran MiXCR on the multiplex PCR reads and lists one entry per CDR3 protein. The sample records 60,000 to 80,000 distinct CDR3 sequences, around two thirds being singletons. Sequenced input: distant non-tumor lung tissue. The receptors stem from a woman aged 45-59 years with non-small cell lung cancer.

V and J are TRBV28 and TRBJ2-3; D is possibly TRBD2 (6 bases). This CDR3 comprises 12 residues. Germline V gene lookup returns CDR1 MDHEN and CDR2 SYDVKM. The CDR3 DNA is TGTACGAGCACCTTGGGGGGAGATACGCAGTATTTT. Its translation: CTSTLGGDTQYF.

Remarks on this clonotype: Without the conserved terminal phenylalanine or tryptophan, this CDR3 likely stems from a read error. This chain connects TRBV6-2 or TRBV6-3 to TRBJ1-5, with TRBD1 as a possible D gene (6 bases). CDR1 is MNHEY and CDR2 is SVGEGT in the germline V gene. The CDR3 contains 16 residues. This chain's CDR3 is CAGSPTQGGYTQPQHS. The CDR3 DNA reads TGTGCCGGCAGCCCCACCCAAGGGGGATACACTCAGCCCCAGCATTCT.

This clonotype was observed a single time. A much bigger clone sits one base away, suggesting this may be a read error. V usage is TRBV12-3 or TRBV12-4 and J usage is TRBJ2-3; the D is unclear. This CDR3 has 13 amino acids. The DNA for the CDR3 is TGTGCCAGCAGTTTTGAAGGTTATGTAACGCAGTGTTTT. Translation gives CASSFEGYVTQCF.

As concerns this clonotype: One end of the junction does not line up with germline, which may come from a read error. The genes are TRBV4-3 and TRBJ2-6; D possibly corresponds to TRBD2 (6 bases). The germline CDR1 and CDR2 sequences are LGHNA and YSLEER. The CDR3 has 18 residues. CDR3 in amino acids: CASNQVNDGDSGANVLTF. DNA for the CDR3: TGCGCCAGCAACCAAGTAAATGATGGGGACTCTGGTGCCAACGTCCTGACTTTC.

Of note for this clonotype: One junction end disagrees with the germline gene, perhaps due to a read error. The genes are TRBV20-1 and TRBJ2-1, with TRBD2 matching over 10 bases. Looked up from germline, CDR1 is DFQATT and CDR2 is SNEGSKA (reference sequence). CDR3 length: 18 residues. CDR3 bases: TGCAGTGTTAGACTGCTAGCGGGAGATCCTTCCTCCTACAATGAGCAGTTCTTC. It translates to CSVRLLAGDPSSYNEQFF.

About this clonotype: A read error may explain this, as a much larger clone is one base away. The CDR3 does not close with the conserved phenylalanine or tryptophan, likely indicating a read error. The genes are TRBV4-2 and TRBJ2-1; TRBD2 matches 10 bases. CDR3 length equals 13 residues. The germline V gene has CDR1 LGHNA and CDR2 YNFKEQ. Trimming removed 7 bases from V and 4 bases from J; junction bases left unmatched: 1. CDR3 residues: CASTSGSYNEQFY. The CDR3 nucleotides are TGTGCCAGCACTAGCGGGAGTTACAATGAGCAGTTCTAC.

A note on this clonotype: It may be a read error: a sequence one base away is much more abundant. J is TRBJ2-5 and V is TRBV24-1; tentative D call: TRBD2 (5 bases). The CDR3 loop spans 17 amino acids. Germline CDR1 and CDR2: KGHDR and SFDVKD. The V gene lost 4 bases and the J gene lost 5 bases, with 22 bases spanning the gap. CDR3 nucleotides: TGTGCCACCAGTGACCTAGCCGGGCCCCCGGCTGGGGAGACCCAGTACTTC. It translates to CATSDLAGPPAGETQYF.

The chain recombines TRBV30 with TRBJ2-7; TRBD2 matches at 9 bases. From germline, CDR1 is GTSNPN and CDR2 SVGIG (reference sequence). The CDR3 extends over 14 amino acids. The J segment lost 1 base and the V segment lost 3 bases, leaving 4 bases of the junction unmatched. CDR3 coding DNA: TGTGCCTGGAGGGCACTAGCGGGTTCCTACGAGCAGTACTTC. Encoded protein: CAWRALAGSYEQYF.

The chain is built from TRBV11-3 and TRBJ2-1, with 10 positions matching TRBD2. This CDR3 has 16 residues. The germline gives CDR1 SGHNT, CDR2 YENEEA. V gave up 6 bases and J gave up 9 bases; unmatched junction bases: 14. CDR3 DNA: TGTGCCAGCAGTCCCGGACTAGCGGAAGGACTTCGTGAGCAGTTCTTC. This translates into CASSPGLAEGLREQFF.

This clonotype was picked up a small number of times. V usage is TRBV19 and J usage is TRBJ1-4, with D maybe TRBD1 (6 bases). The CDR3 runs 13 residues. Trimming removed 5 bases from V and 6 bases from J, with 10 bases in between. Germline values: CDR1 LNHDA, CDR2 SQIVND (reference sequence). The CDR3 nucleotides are TGTGCCAGTAGTTCACAGGGTTATGAAAAACTGTTTTTT. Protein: CASSSQGYEKLFF.

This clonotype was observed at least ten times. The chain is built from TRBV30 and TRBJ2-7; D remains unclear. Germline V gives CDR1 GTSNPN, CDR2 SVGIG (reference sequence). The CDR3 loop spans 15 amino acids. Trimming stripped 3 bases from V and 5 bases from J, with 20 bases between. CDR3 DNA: TGTGCCTGGAGGGACGGAAGTAGGGTTCTGCACGAGCAGTACTTC. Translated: CAWRDGSRVLHEQYF.

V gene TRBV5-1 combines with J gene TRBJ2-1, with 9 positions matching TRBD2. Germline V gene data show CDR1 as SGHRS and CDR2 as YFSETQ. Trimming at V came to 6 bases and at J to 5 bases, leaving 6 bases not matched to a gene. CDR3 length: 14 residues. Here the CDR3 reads CASNPLAGDNEQFF. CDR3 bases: TGCGCCAGCAATCCATTAGCGGGGGACAATGAGCAGTTCTTC.